Listed here are 30 T cell receptor beta chains from one sample, sequenced in a study of blood T cell repertoires in COVID-19. Data came from immunoSEQ multiplex PCR; TCRdb stores just in-frame clones and leaves some out. The sample carries roughly 110,000 clones, over 60% recorded once. Sequenced input: peripheral blood. The source of these receptors is a man aged 65 to 79 with acute or convalescent COVID-19.

V is TRBV20-1 and J is TRBJ1-1; no clear D gene. Trimming cost V 3 bases and J 0 bases, with 11 bases left between them. The V gene's germline CDR1 is DFQATT and CDR2 SNEGSKA (reference sequence). CDR3 length equals 14 residues. The CDR3, as DNA: TGCAGTGCTAGTACCGGGAGCATGAACACTGAAGCTTTCTTT. The encoded protein is CSASTGSMNTEAFF.

This chain connects TRBV5-1 to TRBJ2-7; TRBD1 agrees at 9 bases. CDR3 length: 15 residues. Trimming took 4 bases from V and 5 from J; bases not matched to a gene: 10. The germline V gene has CDR1 SGHRS and CDR2 YFSETQ. CDR3 in DNA: TGCGCCAGCAGCAACCCACAGGGGGCGGTCCACGAGCAGTACTTC. This gives the protein CASSNPQGAVHEQYF. Drawing the rest from reference TRBV5-1 and TRBJ2-7, the complete variable domain is KAGVTQTPRYLIKTRGQQVTLSCSPISGHRSVSWYQQTPGQGLQFLFEYFSETQRNKGNFPGRFSGRQFSNSRSEMNVSTLELGDSALYLCASSNPQGAVHEQYFGPGTRLTVT.

The chain carries TRBV7-9 and TRBJ2-6, with unresolved D. The CDR3 spans 16 residues. Trimming took off 4 bases at V and 0 bases at J, with 10 bases between the two ends. Germline V gene data show CDR1 as SEHNR and CDR2 as FQNEAQ (reference sequence). CDR3 region: CASSSSGFSGANVLTF. CDR3 in DNA: TGTGCCAGCAGCTCCTCAGGATTCTCTGGGGCCAACGTCCTGACTTTC. Combining the CDR3 with reference TRBV7-9 and TRBJ2-6 gives the whole variable domain DTGVSQNPRHKITKRGQNVTFRCDPISEHNRLYWYRQTLGQGPEFLTYFQNEAQLEKSRLLSDRFSAERPKGSFSTLEIQRTEQGDSAMYLCASSSSGFSGANVLTFGAGSRLTVL.

This clone has only a few counts. The chain uses TRBV3-1 (or the pseudogene TRBV3-2) and TRBJ2-7; D is undetermined. The CDR3 covers 16 residues. Germline V gene data show CDR1 as LGHDT and CDR2 as YNNKEL (reference sequence). Trimming stripped 0 bases from V and 3 bases from J, with 15 bases between. DNA for the CDR3: TGTGCCAGCAGCCAAGACCTGGCAGGCTCCTTCTACGAGCAGTACTTC. It codes for CASSQDLAGSFYEQYF.

The chain links TRBV6-1 to TRBJ1-5, with TRBD1 identical over 7 bases. The CDR3 totals 17 residues. The V gene's germline CDR1 is MNHNS and CDR2 SASEGT. Trimming cost V 4 bases and J 0 bases; bases outside gene matches: 9. The CDR3 region has the DNA TGTGCCAGCAGTGCCCAAGGGACAGTCAATAGCAATCAGCCCCAGCATTTT. It translates to CASSAQGTVNSNQPQHF.

The V and J genes are TRBV24-1 and TRBJ2-7, with TRBD1 as a possible D gene (5 bases). V dropped 4 bases and J dropped 9 bases, with 15 bases sitting between them. The CDR3 covers 13 residues. The germline CDR1 and CDR2 sequences are KGHDR and SFDVKD. The CDR3 reads CATSDPITGWQYF. CDR3 DNA sequence: TGTGCCACCAGTGACCCCATAACAGGCTGGCAGTACTTC.

This chain connects TRBV7-2 to TRBJ2-5; TRBD2 agrees at 11 bases. V was clipped by 5 bases and J by 1 base; unmatched bases: 6. Germline CDR1 and CDR2: SGHTA and FQGNSA. CDR3 size: 16 residues. CDR3 bases: TGTGCCAGCAGCACCCTAGCGGGGGGCCCCCAAGAGACCCAGTACTTC. This gives the protein CASSTLAGGPQETQYF.

This sequence joins TRBV27 and TRBJ1-1; a weak D match, TRBD1 (6 bases). The CDR3 is 14 residues long. CDR1 and CDR2 (germline): MNHEY, SMNVEV (reference sequence). Trimming removed 6 bases from V and 1 base from J, with 12 bases in between. The CDR3 loop reads CASSKDSWNTEAFF. CDR3 nucleotide sequence: TGTGCCAGCAGCAAGGACAGCTGGAACACTGAAGCTTTCTTT.

The genes are TRBV10-3 and TRBJ2-1; D perhaps matches TRBD2 (6 bases). This CDR3 has 23 amino acids. Trimming pared 0 bases from V and 0 bases from J, leaving 30 bases between. Germline lookup yields CDR1 ENHRY and CDR2 SYGVKD. The CDR3: CAISESRTPRQAEGFGSYNEQFF. Written as DNA, the CDR3 is TGTGCCATCAGTGAGTCGCGCACCCCGCGGCAAGCGGAGGGATTCGGCTCCTACAATGAGCAGTTCTTC.

The chain carries TRBV5-5 and TRBJ1-1, with 8 bases matching TRBD1. Germline values: CDR1 SGHKS, CDR2 YYEKEE (reference sequence). Trimming at V came to 4 bases and at J to 1 base, leaving 6 bases not matched to a gene. There are 15 residues in the CDR3. The CDR3 sequence is CASSPSTGANTEAFF. The CDR3 DNA sequence: TGTGCCAGCAGCCCCTCGACAGGGGCGAACACTGAAGCTTTCTTT. Full variable domain (remainder filled in from reference TRBV5-5 and TRBJ1-1): DAGVTQSPTHLIKTRGQQVTLRCSPISGHKSVSWYQQVLGQGPQFIFQYYEKEERGRGNFPDRFSARQFPNYSSELNVNALLLGDSALYLCASSPSTGANTEAFFGQGTRLTVV.

The table lists this clone with a few counts. The chain recombines TRBV5-8 with TRBJ1-1; perhaps TRBD1 as D (5 bases). Trimming stripped 1 base from V and 1 base from J, with 8 bases between. Germline V lookup: CDR1 SGHTS, CDR2 YDEGEE. The CDR3 has 14 amino acids. This CDR3 reads CASSLRQRNTEAFF. The CDR3 coding sequence is TGTGCCAGCAGCTTGCGACAGAGGAACACTGAAGCTTTCTTT. Supplemented by reference TRBV5-8 and TRBJ1-1, the full variable domain reads EAGVTQSPTHLIKTRGQQATLRCSPISGHTSVYWYQQALGLGLQFLLWYDEGEERNRGNFPPRFSGRQFPNYSSELNVNALELEDSALYLCASSLRQRNTEAFFGQGTRLTVV.

Notes on this clone: Mismatch with germline at one junction end may stem from a read error. J is TRBJ2-5 and V is TRBV12-3 or TRBV12-4; D not resolved. The CDR3 contains 13 residues. The CDR3 coding sequence is TGTGCCAGCAGTTTTCGCGGTCAAGGGACCCAGTACTTC. Translated, it gives CASSFRGQGTQYF.

The V call is TRBV14, the J call TRBJ2-1, with 7 bases fitting TRBD2. CDR3 length: 18 residues. CDR1 SGHDN and CDR2 FVKESK come from the germline V gene. V lost 0 bases to trimming and J lost 0 bases; unmatched junction nucleotides: 8. The CDR3 DNA follows: TGTGCCAGCAGCCAAGATATGGCGGGGGTTACCTCCTACAATGAGCAGTTCTTC. This gives the protein CASSQDMAGVTSYNEQFF.

The chain uses TRBV18 and TRBJ1-1, with D tentatively TRBD1 (6 bases). Germline CDR1 and CDR2: KGHSH and LQKENI. Trimming removed 11 bases at V and 9 bases at J, with 16 bases between. The CDR3 has 11 amino acids. The CDR3 sequence is CASGFQGKAFF. As DNA, the CDR3 is TGTGCCTCCGGGTTTCAGGGGAAAGCTTTCTTT. The full variable domain, rest sourced from reference TRBV18 and TRBJ1-1, is NAGVMQNPRHLVRRRGQEARLRCSPMKGHSHVYWYRQLPEEGLKFMVYLQKENIIDESGMPKERFSAEFPKEGPSILRIQQVVRGDSAAYFCASGFQGKAFFGQGTRLTVV.

This chain joins TRBV15 and TRBJ1-4; D not resolved. The CDR3 spans 15 residues. V was trimmed by 6 bases and J by 5 bases, leaving 16 bases between them. Germline assignment: CDR1 LNHNV and CDR2 YYDKDF (reference sequence). The CDR3 DNA follows: TGTGCCACCAGGGAGGCGGGCGGGTTGAATGAAAAACTGTTTTTT. Protein: CATREAGGLNEKLFF.

This rearrangement joins TRBV7-2 to TRBJ2-1, with 10 bases matching TRBD1. Germline assignment: CDR1 SGHTA and CDR2 FQGNSA. Trimming took 1 base from V and 5 from J; bases not matched to a gene: 2. The CDR3 has 15 amino acids. The CDR3 DNA follows: TGTGCCAGCAGCTTAGGGGGACAGGGGAACAATGAGCAGTTCTTC. Protein: CASSLGGQGNNEQFF.

CDR3 sequence: CASSQIGQGKLFF. The CDR3 DNA follows: TGTGCCAGCAGCCAAATAGGACAGGGGAAGCTTTTCTTT. The J gene is TRBJ1-1, the V gene TRBV3-1 (or the pseudogene TRBV3-2), with 9 positions matching TRBD1. The V and J ends lost 2 bases and 13 bases, in that order; junction bases with no gene match: 8. Germline loops: CDR1 LGHDT, CDR2 YNNKEL (reference sequence). The CDR3 length is 13 residues.

This chain links TRBV9 with TRBJ2-1; 8 bases match TRBD2. The CDR3 loop spans 15 amino acids. CDR1 is SGDLS and CDR2 is YYNGEE in the germline V gene. V trimming: 0 bases; J trimming: 8 bases; junction bases outside the gene matches: 7. Written as DNA, the CDR3 is TGTGCCAGCAGCGTAGGGCGGGGGGCCAACTATGAGCAGTTCTTC. Translating gives CASSVGRGANYEQFF.

This clone was seen a single time. The gene calls are TRBV3-1 (or the pseudogene TRBV3-2) and TRBJ2-7; weak D call: TRBD2 (7 bases). V was shortened by 4 bases and J by 5 bases, with 15 bases between the two germline ends. Per germline, CDR1 LGHDT and CDR2 YNNKEL (reference sequence). The CDR3 is 14 residues long. For the CDR3, the DNA is TGTGCCAGCAGCCCCCTCGGGGGGCGCAACGAGCAGTACTTC. Protein sequence: CASSPLGGRNEQYF.

The V call is TRBV18, the J call TRBJ1-1; D is possibly TRBD1 (5 bases). Looked up from germline, CDR1 is KGHSH and CDR2 is LQKENI. The ends were cut back, 2 bases at V and 5 bases at J, with 15 bases in the middle. CDR3 length: 15 residues. In DNA, the CDR3 is TGTGCCAGCTCACCAGCGGGGTCCTGGGGGACTGAAGCTTTCTTT. Its protein is CASSPAGSWGTEAFF.

The genes are TRBV5-5 and TRBJ2-1; D perhaps matches TRBD2 (6 bases). Germline V gives CDR1 SGHKS, CDR2 YYEKEE (reference sequence). The V end lost 0 bases, the J end lost 3 bases, and 16 bases lay between the germline ends. The CDR3 has 17 residues. For the CDR3, the DNA is TGTGCCAGCAGCTTGGGCGTTGGAGGGTCCCTCTACAATGAGCAGTTCTTC. This translates into CASSLGVGGSLYNEQFF. Using reference TRBV5-5 and TRBJ2-1 for the parts outside the CDR3, the full variable domain is DAGVTQSPTHLIKTRGQQVTLRCSPISGHKSVSWYQQVLGQGPQFIFQYYEKEERGRGNFPDRFSARQFPNYSSELNVNALLLGDSALYLCASSLGVGGSLYNEQFFGPGTRLTVL.

The rearrangement joins TRBV2 to TRBJ2-7, with 11 bases identical to TRBD2. V trimming: 3 bases; J trimming: 1 base; junction bases outside the gene matches: 8. The CDR3 spans 17 residues. Germline V gives CDR1 SNHLY, CDR2 FYNNEI. In DNA, the CDR3 is TGTGCCAGCAGTGATCTTGGGCTAGCGGGGGGTTCCTACGAGCAGTACTTC. Amino acids: CASSDLGLAGGSYEQYF.

The genes are TRBV5-1 and TRBJ1-2; TRBD1 might be the D (6 bases). The germline V gene encodes CDR1 SGHRS and CDR2 YFSETQ. V was clipped by 0 bases and J by 0 bases, with 9 bases between them. The length of the CDR3 is 15 residues. CDR3 amino acids: CASSLEQGANYGYTF. The CDR3 nucleotides read TGCGCCAGCAGCTTGGAACAGGGAGCTAACTATGGCTACACCTTC.

CDR3 in amino acids: CASSKQGAGYEQYF. The CDR3 DNA sequence: TGTGCCAGCAGTAAACAGGGGGCTGGCTACGAGCAGTACTTC. J is TRBJ2-7 and V is TRBV6-5; 9 bases match TRBD1. Germline assignment: CDR1 MNHEY and CDR2 SVGAGI. The CDR3 covers 14 residues. With 5 bases clipped from V and 3 bases from J, the junction kept 5 bases outside the gene matches.

This clone was detected only once. The chain combines TRBV10-2 with TRBJ1-5; D is unresolved. The CDR3 extends over 14 amino acids. Germline V lookup: CDR1 WSHSY, CDR2 SAAADI. Trimming stripped 9 bases from V and 4 bases from J, with 16 bases between. The CDR3 here is CASSYDTGNQPQHF. The CDR3 DNA sequence: TGCGCCAGTTCCTACGACACGGGGAATCAGCCCCAGCATTTT.

The CDR3 spells CASSITDSSSGNTIYF. The CDR3 nucleotides are TGTGCCAGTAGTATTACTGACAGTTCCTCTGGAAACACCATATATTTT. The V gene is TRBV19, the J gene TRBJ1-3, with TRBD1 as a possible D gene (5 bases). Germline V gene sequence: CDR1 LNHDA, CDR2 SQIVND (reference sequence). Trimming removed 3 bases at V and 0 bases at J, with 12 bases between. The CDR3 covers 16 residues.

The rearrangement joins TRBV9 to TRBJ1-5, with 8 bases fitting TRBD1. CDR3 size: 14 residues. Unmatched junction bases numbered 3, after V lost 3 bases and J lost 4 bases. CDR1 and CDR2 (germline): SGDLS, YYNGEE. The CDR3 reads CASSDGQGNQPQHF. CDR3 sequence (DNA): TGTGCCAGCAGCGATGGACAGGGAAATCAGCCCCAGCATTTT.

V is TRBV5-1 and J is TRBJ2-5; 10 nucleotides align to TRBD2. From germline, CDR1 is SGHRS and CDR2 YFSETQ. The CDR3 spans 16 residues. V shed 1 base and J 1 base; nucleotides not matched to a gene: 4. Here the CDR3 reads CASSLRAGGLQETQYF. The CDR3 nucleotides read TGCGCCAGCAGCTTGCGAGCGGGGGGGCTCCAAGAGACCCAGTACTTC. Full variable domain (rest looked up from reference TRBV5-1 and TRBJ2-5): KAGVTQTPRYLIKTRGQQVTLSCSPISGHRSVSWYQQTPGQGLQFLFEYFSETQRNKGNFPGRFSGRQFSNSRSEMNVSTLELGDSALYLCASSLRAGGLQETQYFGPGTRLLVL.

The chain recombines TRBV5-1 with TRBJ2-5, with D possibly being TRBD2 (7 bases). CDR1 is SGHRS and CDR2 is YFSETQ in the germline V gene. V lost 2 bases and J lost 1, with 12 bases in between. This CDR3 region has 15 residues. The CDR3 spells CASSFGGGPQETQYF. The CDR3 coding sequence is TGCGCCAGCAGCTTTGGCGGGGGCCCCCAAGAGACCCAGTACTTC.

The chain uses TRBV20-1 and TRBJ2-7, with 10 bases lining up with TRBD2. The CDR3 has 15 amino acids. CDR1 and CDR2 (germline): DFQATT, SNEGSKA (reference sequence). V lost 3 bases to trimming and J lost 6 bases; unmatched junction nucleotides: 11. The CDR3 DNA reads as TGCAGTGCTAGTCCTTCCTCTAGCGGGGGAGCCGAGCAGTACTTC. As protein: CSASPSSSGGAEQYF.